This TCR beta chain was recorded in a study of cytomegalovirus exposure and HLA in healthy donors. Broader study findings: Reports described diagnosis of cytomegalovirus status by the classifier as highly specific and sensitive. Cytomegalovirus-associated status was assigned to about 160 TCR beta chains.

CDR1 SGHVS and CDR2 FNYEAQ come from the germline V gene. Germline trimming cut 5 bases from V and 7 bases from J; bases unmatched to any gene: 3. The CDR3 has 15 amino acids. This clone has a single count. Its antigen is as yet unknown. Sequencing was performed with immunoSEQ multiplex PCR; in TCRdb, only in-frame clones are kept and a portion is missing. Of about 200,000 clones listed, around 80% were seen once; the top ten hold roughly 12%. The donors belonged to the approximately 120-subject validation cohort, separate from the approximately 700-subject first cohort. This TCR was sampled from a woman under 40 in good health and CMV-seropositive. The sequencing sample was made of PBMCs. This chain joins TRBV7-6 and TRBJ2-1, with 15 bases lining up with TRBD2. DNA of the CDR3: TGTGCCAGCAGCCCGGGACTAGCGGGAGGTAATGAGCAGTTCTTC. Amino acids: CASSPGLAGGNEQFF.